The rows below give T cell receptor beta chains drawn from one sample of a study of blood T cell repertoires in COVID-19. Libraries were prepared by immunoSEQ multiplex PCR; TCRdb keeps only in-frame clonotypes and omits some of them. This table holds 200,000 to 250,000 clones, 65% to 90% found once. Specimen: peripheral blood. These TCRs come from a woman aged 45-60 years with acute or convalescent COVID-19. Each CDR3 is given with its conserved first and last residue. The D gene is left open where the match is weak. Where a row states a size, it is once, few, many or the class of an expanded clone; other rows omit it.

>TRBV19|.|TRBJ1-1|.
TGTGCCAGCCAGGGTAAGGGTGAAGCTTTCTTT
CASQGKGEAFF
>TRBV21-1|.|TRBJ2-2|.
TGTGCCAGCAGCAAGTTGACAGGGGGCGAAAGGACCGGGGAGCTGTTTTTT
CASSKLTGGERTGELFF
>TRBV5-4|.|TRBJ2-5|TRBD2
TGTGCCAGCAGCTTGGCCGGGGGGGCTCAAGAGACCCAGTACTTC
CASSLAGGAQETQYF
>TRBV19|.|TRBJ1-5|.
TGTGCCAGTAGGACCCAAGGGGCGGGGTCCAGTCAGCCCCAGCATTTT
CASRTQGAGSSQPQHF
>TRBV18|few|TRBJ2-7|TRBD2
TGTGCCAGCTCCCGCGGGACTAGAGACGAGCAGTACTTC
CASSRGTRDEQYF
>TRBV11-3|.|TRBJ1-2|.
TGTGCCAGCAGCTTAGGAGGCGTAGCTAACTATGGCTACACCTTC
CASSLGGVANYGYTF
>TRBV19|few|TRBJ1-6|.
TGTGCCAGTAGCGGACATTCGGAATCACCCCTCCACTTT
CASSGHSESPLHF
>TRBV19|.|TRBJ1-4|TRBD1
TGTGCCAGTAGTGAATTACAGGGGGCCGGGCTGTTTTTT
CASSELQGAGLFF
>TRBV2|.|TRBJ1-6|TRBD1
TGTGCCAGCAGTGGGGACAGCCAGAATTCACCCCTCCACTTT
CASSGDSQNSPLHF
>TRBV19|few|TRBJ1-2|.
TGTGCCAGTAGTATTCGGGGGGAATATGGCTACACCTTC
CASSIRGEYGYTF
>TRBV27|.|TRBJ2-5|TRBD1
TGTGCCAGCAGCAGGACAGGGCAAGAGACCCAGTACTTC
CASSRTGQETQYF
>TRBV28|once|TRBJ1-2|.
TGTGCCAGCAGTTTACTGTGGGACACCTACACCTTC
CASSLLWDTYTF
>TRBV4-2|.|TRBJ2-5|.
TGTGCCAGCAGAAACTGGGAGACCCAGTACTTC
CASRNWETQYF
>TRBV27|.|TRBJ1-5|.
TGTGCCAGCAGTGATAGGACAGCTAGCAATCAGCCCCAGCATTTT
CASSDRTASNQPQHF
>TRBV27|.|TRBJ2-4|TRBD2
TGTGCCAGCAGGGGACTAGCGGGAGGTTTGGCCAAAAACATTCAGTACTTC
CASRGLAGGLAKNIQYF
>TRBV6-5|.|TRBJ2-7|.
TGTGCCAGCAGTTTCCGGGATACCCGTGGTGAGCAGTACTTC
CASSFRDTRGEQYF
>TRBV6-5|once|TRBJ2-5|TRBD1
TGTGCCAGCTCAAGGGGGCCCGGAGAGACCCAGTACTTC
CASSRGPGETQYF
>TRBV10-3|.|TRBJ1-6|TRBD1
TGTGCCATCAGTGAAACCTTAACAGGGGCCCTCCACTTT
CAISETLTGALHF
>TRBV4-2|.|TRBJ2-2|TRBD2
TGTGCCAGCAGCCAAGCGGGGGGGCGGGTCACCGGGGAGCTGTTTTTT
CASSQAGGRVTGELFF
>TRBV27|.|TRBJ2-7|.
TGTGCCAGCAGTCTAACAGGGCTTTCCTACGAGCAGTACTTC
CASSLTGLSYEQYF
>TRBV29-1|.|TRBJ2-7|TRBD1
TGCAGCGTTGAATCGGACAGGTCCTACGAGCAGTACTTC
CSVESDRSYEQYF
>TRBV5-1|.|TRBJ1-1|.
TGCGCCAGCAGCTTGGACACCTTGAACACTGAAGCTTTCTTT
CASSLDTLNTEAFF
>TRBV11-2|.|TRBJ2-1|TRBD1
TGTGCCAGCAGCTTAGACAGGGGGCCTTACAATGAGCAGTTCTTC
CASSLDRGPYNEQFF
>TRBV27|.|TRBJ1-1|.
TGTGCCAGCGGAGACAGTTGGTTGAACACTGAAGCTTTCTTT
CASGDSWLNTEAFF
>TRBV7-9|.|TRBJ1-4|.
TGTGCCAGCAGCTTAGCGGGGGGGTATGAAAAACTGTTTTTT
CASSLAGGYEKLFF
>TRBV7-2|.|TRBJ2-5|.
TGTGCCAGCAGCTTCTATAGCGGCCAAGAGACCCAGTACTTC
CASSFYSGQETQYF
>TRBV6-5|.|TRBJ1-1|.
TGTGCCAGCAGGCAACCAGGACAGAACACTGAAGCTTTCTTT
CASRQPGQNTEAFF
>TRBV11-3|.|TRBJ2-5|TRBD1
TGTGCCAGCAGCCTTGGAGCAGGGGGAGAGACCCAGTACTTC
CASSLGAGGETQYF
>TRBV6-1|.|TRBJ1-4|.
TGTGCCAGCAGTGCCAGGGAGGACGAAAAACTGTTTTTT
CASSAREDEKLFF
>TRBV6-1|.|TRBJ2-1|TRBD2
TGTGCCAGCAGTGAGGGAACGGGACTAGCGATCGATGAGCAGTTCTTC
CASSEGTGLAIDEQFF
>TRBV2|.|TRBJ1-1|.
TGTGCCAGCATAGCCCGATATTTGAACACTGAAGCTTTCTTT
CASIARYLNTEAFF
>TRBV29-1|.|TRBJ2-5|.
TGCAGCGTTGATTGGGGGGGCGAAGAGACCCAGTACTTC
CSVDWGGEETQYF
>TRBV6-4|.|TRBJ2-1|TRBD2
TGTGCCAGCAGTGACGGGTCCGGGACTAGCGGGATCTCTGAGCAGTTCTTC
CASSDGSGTSGISEQFF
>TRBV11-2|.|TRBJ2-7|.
TGTGCCAGCAGCTCTTCCCGAGTCGAGCAGTACTTC
CASSSSRVEQYF
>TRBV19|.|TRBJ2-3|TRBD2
TGTGCCAGTCGACGGGGGACTAGCGGGAGTGGGGCCACAGATACGCAGTATTTT
CASRRGTSGSGATDTQYF
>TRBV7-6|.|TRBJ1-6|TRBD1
TGTGCCAGCAGCAGCGGGACAGGGGGCGTCGGTTCACCCCTCCACTTT
CASSSGTGGVGSPLHF
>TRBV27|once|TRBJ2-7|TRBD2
TGTGCCAGCAGTTTAGTCGCGGGAGTCTACGAGCAGTACTTC
CASSLVAGVYEQYF
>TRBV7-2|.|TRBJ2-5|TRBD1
TGTGCCAGCAGCTCAAATCCCGGGACAGGGGGAGAGACCCAGTACTTC
CASSSNPGTGGETQYF
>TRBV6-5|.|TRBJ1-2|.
TGTGCCAGCAGTTATCAGGGCATTACCTATGGCTACACCTTC
CASSYQGITYGYTF
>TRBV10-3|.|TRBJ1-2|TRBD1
TGTGCGACAAGGGGGGCTGGACAGGAAAACTATGGCTACACCTTC
CATRGAGQENYGYTF
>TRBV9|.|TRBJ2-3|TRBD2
TGTGCCAGCACCAAGGGGTTTAGCGGGAGAGATACGCAGTATTTT
CASTKGFSGRDTQYF
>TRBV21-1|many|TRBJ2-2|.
TGTGCCAGCAGCCACCGAGACAAAGGGGGGGCCGGGGAGCTGTTTTTT
CASSHRDKGGAGELFF
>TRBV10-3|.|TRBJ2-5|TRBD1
TGTGCCATCAGTAGACAGGGGTGGGAGACCCAGTACTTC
CAISRQGWETQYF
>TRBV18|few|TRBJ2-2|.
TGTGCCAGCTCACTCGACAAAGGGGAAACCGGGGAGCTGTTTTTT
CASSLDKGETGELFF
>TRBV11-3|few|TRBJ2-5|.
TGTGCCAGCAGCCCCCGGGCAGGGGGGGAGACCCAGTACTTC
CASSPRAGGETQYF
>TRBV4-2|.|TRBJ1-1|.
TGTGCCAGCAGCCAAGTCCGGGGAACTGAAGCTTTCTTT
CASSQVRGTEAFF
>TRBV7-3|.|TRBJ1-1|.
TGTGCCAGCAGTACCATTGGGGGGGCCAGGGACACTGAAGCTTTCTTT
CASSTIGGARDTEAFF
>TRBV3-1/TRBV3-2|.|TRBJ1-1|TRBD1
TGTGCCAGCAGCCAGGTACTGGGACAGGGTCTTCCCAGTGAAGCTTTCTTT
CASSQVLGQGLPSEAFF
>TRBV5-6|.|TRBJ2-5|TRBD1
TGTGCCAGCAGCATACCACAGGGGGCGAGCCCAGAGACCCAGTACTTC
CASSIPQGASPETQYF
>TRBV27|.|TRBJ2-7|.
TGTGCCAGCAGTTTGGGCCAGGGTATCTACGAGCAGTACTTC
CASSLGQGIYEQYF
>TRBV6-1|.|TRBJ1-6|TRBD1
TGTGCCAGCAGTCGGACAGGCGACTATAATTCACCCCTCCACTTT
CASSRTGDYNSPLHF
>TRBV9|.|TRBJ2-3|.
TGTGCCAGCAGCGGGAGGGGAACAGATACGCAGTATTTT
CASSGRGTDTQYF
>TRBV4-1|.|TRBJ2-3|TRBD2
TGCGCCAGCAGCCAAGAAGAAACTAGCGGGGACACAGATACGCAGTATTTT
CASSQEETSGDTDTQYF
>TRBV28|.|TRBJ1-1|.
TGTGCCAGTAGAGGCCGGGGGAGTGGGACTGAAGCTTTCTTT
CASRGRGSGTEAFF
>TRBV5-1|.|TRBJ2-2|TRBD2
TGCGCCAGCAGCCGAGAGTTAGCGGGAGTGTCCGGGGAGCTGTTTTTT
CASSRELAGVSGELFF